This TCR beta chain comes out of a study of Ad26.COV2.S vaccination and SARS-CoV-2 variants. Study details: Donor was in the COV1001 Ad26.COV2.S trial arm. In the study, Ad26.COV2.S was injected intramuscularly once, or twice 56 days apart. Findings of the study overall: The authors reported substantial breadth in spike-specific CD8+ and CD4+ T cell responses after vaccination.

Sequenced by immunoSEQ multiplex PCR; TCRdb stores in-frame clones only, minus some. The sample lists around 400,000 clones; approximately 83% were seen once. CDR3 length equals 15 residues. The germline V and J ends were trimmed by 6 bases and 0 bases, with 15 bases remaining between them. Germline loops: CDR1 SNHLY, CDR2 FYNNEI. This clone appeared once. Its cognate antigen is unknown. Treatment specified: 15 to 20 received Ad26.COV2.S at low or high dose, single or two shots; about 5 received placebo; per-sample allocation not given. Samples were taken on day 63 after the first vaccine or placebo injection. Wuhan-strain spike was delivered by a replication-incompetent Ad26 vector.

This TCR was sampled from a person between 18 and 59 years old who received the Ad26.COV2.S COVID-19 vaccine or a placebo. The starting material was peripheral blood, obtained in a trial of Ad26.COV2.S vaccine versus placebo. V usage is TRBV2 and J usage is TRBJ2-7, with no clear D. CDR3 region: CASRPIAESSYEQYF. In DNA, the CDR3 is TGTGCCAGCAGACCCATAGCTGAAAGCTCCTACGAGCAGTACTTC.